The 20 T cell receptor beta chains reported below all come from one sample, sequenced in a study of blood T cells in healthy people across ages. It was with a sample-barcoded 5' primer and a J-beta primer mix that a second PCR of roughly 7 to 12 cycles was run. Each CDR3 protein gets one entry after TCRdb re-called the 5' RACE reads with MiXCR. The data hold roughly 2 million distinct CDR3 sequences, with roughly 49% observed a single time. Sequenced: blood. Receptor source: a woman between 35 and 50 years old in good health.

The V gene is TRBV11-2, the J gene TRBJ2-5, with D perhaps matching TRBD2 (6 bases). The tail of the sequence fits TRBJ2-7 better, so the J call may be wrong. The CDR3 is 14 residues long. The V gene's germline CDR1 is SGHAT and CDR2 FQNNGV. CDR3 sequence reads: CASSLGLRGHEQYF. CDR3 DNA: TGTGCCAGCAGCTTAGGACTGCGGGGCCACGAGCAGTACTTC.

The chain is built from TRBV11-2 and TRBJ2-3; D is undetermined. Germline V gives CDR1 SGHAT, CDR2 FQNNGV. The CDR3 contains 12 residues. Trimming cost V 5 bases and J 7 bases, with 10 bases left between them. The CDR3 DNA follows: TGTGCCAGCAGCCGTGAGGCTAATACGCAGTATTTT. Translating gives CASSREANTQYF.

This chain links TRBV5-1 with TRBJ2-1, with 7 bases matching TRBD2. With V trimmed by 3 bases and J by 9 bases, 6 bases remained unmatched. The CDR3 extends over 13 amino acids. From germline, CDR1 is SGHRS and CDR2 YFSETQ. The CDR3 DNA sequence: TGCGCCAGCAGCTGGGAGGGGCGTGTTGAGCAGTTCTTC. Protein sequence: CASSWEGRVEQFF.

The chain carries TRBV29-1 and TRBJ2-6, with 8 nucleotides matching TRBD1. This CDR3 has 15 amino acids. With V trimmed by 3 bases and J by 4 bases, 5 bases remained unmatched. The germline CDR1 and CDR2 sequences are SQVTM and ANQGSEA. Here the CDR3 DNA reads TGCAGCGTTGAGGGACAGGTAGCCGGGGCCAACGTCCTGACTTTC. It translates to CSVEGQVAGANVLTF.

The J gene is TRBJ2-3, the V gene TRBV29-1; 7 bases are shared with TRBD2. This CDR3 is built from 13 residues. The V segment lost 1 base and the J segment 5 bases; nucleotides outside the gene matches: 3. The V gene's germline CDR1 is SQVTM and CDR2 ANQGSEA. For the CDR3, the DNA is TGCAGCGTTGAAGTTACGGGAGGAGATACGCAGTATTTT. It yields the protein CSVEVTGGDTQYF.

CDR3 DNA sequence: TGTGCCAGTCGCGCGGCTAATGAAAAACTGTTTTTT. It encodes CASRAANEKLFF. The chain has TRBV25-1 and TRBJ1-4; the D is unclear. From germline, CDR1 is MGHDK and CDR2 SYGVNS. The CDR3 covers 12 residues. Deletions cut 9 bases from V and 3 bases from J, with 8 bases between.

V and J are TRBV7-3 and TRBJ2-1; 10 bases align to TRBD1. The germline V gene encodes CDR1 SGHTA and CDR2 FQGTGA. Unmatched junction bases numbered 8, after V lost 5 bases and J lost 4 bases. The CDR3 covers 16 residues. The CDR3 spells CASSPPGTGVYNEQFF. DNA for the CDR3: TGTGCCAGCAGCCCGCCCGGGACAGGGGTATACAATGAGCAGTTCTTC. The full variable domain, completed using reference TRBV7-3 and TRBJ2-1, is GAGVSQTPSNKVTEKGKYVELRCDPISGHTALYWYRQSLGQGPEFLIYFQGTGAADDSGLPNDRFFAVRPEGSVSTLKIQRTERGDSAVYLCASSPPGTGVYNEQFFGPGTRLTVL.

This clonotype was seen a handful of times. The rearrangement joins TRBV7-2 to TRBJ2-5, with D unclear. CDR3 length: 14 amino acids. V was cut by 2 bases and J by 0 bases, with 7 bases left in between. Looked up from germline, CDR1 is SGHTA and CDR2 is FQGNSA. In DNA form, the CDR3 reads TGTGCCAGCAGCTTATCGACGTACCAAGAGACCCAGTACTTC. Amino acids: CASSLSTYQETQYF. The complete variable domain, with remaining parts taken from reference TRBV7-2 and TRBJ2-5, reads GAGVSQSPSNKVTEKGKDVELRCDPISGHTALYWYRQSLGQGLEFLIYFQGNSAPDKSGLPSDRFSAERTGGSVSTLTIQRTQQEDSAVYLCASSLSTYQETQYFGPGTRLLVL.

This sequence joins TRBV7-9 and TRBJ1-2, with unresolved D. The CDR3 is 15 residues long. Germline lookup yields CDR1 SEHNR and CDR2 FQNEAQ (reference sequence). Trimming removed 5 bases at V and 4 bases at J, with 17 bases between. This chain's CDR3 is CASSHESLGSYGYTF. The CDR3 bases are TGTGCCAGCAGCCACGAGTCCCTAGGGTCCTATGGCTACACCTTC.

The chain has TRBV7-9 and TRBJ1-5, with no clear D. The CDR3 spans 13 residues. V lost 6 bases and J 5 bases, leaving 11 bases between the germline ends. Germline CDR1 reads SEHNR; CDR2 reads FQNEAQ (reference sequence). The DNA for the CDR3 is TGTGCCAGCAGTCACGACGGGGATCAGCCCCAGCATTTT. It codes for CASSHDGDQPQHF.

This chain links TRBV7-2 with TRBJ2-7; 13 nucleotides match TRBD2. The DNA matches TRBJ2-5 better at its end, which makes the J call doubtful. CDR3 length equals 16 residues. Germline CDR1 is SGHTA and CDR2 is FQGNSA. Here the CDR3 reads CASSIGLAGVQETQYF. The CDR3 nucleotides read TGTGCCAGCAGCATAGGACTAGCGGGGGTGCAAGAGACCCAGTACTTC.

The genes are TRBV12-3 or TRBV12-4 and TRBJ2-1; D is perhaps TRBD1 or TRBD2 (5 bases each). Deletions cut 1 base from V and 5 bases from J, with 12 bases between. The CDR3 runs to 15 residues. The CDR3 sequence is CASSLVGTPHNEQFF. The DNA of the CDR3 is TGTGCCAGCAGTTTAGTAGGGACCCCTCACAATGAGCAGTTCTTC.

The chain employs TRBV4-3 and TRBJ2-4; D is perhaps TRBD1 (5 bases). The DNA end is a closer match to TRBJ2-5, so the J assignment may be wrong. The CDR3 spans 15 residues. Germline CDR1 reads LGHNA; CDR2 reads YSLEER. In DNA form, the CDR3 reads TGCGCCAGCAGCGCAGGGTTTGGGGCAGGAGAGACCCAGTACTTC. Protein: CASSAGFGAGETQYF.

This clonotype has more than one count but fewer than ten. The V and J genes are TRBV4-3 and TRBJ2-5; 7 nucleotides line up with TRBD1. Losses at the gene ends were 0 bases for V and 5 bases for J; bases not matched to a gene: 6. The V gene's germline CDR1 is LGHNA and CDR2 YSLEER. CDR3 length: 15 residues. Here the CDR3 reads CASSQERQGFETQYF. CDR3 DNA sequence: TGCGCCAGCAGCCAAGAGCGACAGGGATTTGAGACCCAGTACTTC.

In this sample, this clonotype turned up once. Sequence at one end of the junction differs from germline and may be a read error. This sequence joins TRBV7-9 and TRBJ2-7; 7 nucleotides line up with TRBD2. CDR3 length: 12 amino acids. CDR1 is SEHNR, CDR2 FQNEAQ, per germline (reference sequence). As DNA, the CDR3 is TGTGCCAACAGCTCGGGGGGTGGAGAGCAGTACTTC. It encodes CANSSGGGEQYF.

In this sample, this clonotype turned up a few times. V gene TRBV6-5 combines with J gene TRBJ2-7; 11 bases match TRBD1. CDR1 and CDR2 from the germline V gene are MNHEY and SVGAGI. V trimming: 5 bases; J trimming: 7 bases; junction bases outside the gene matches: 10. This CDR3 spans 15 amino acids. The CDR3 coding sequence is TGTGCCAGCAGTAAAACCGGGACAGGGGGGAGAGAGCAGTACTTC. This translates into CASSKTGTGGREQYF.

This clonotype turned up a few times. V is TRBV20-1 and J is TRBJ2-4; 8 bases agree with TRBD1. The J call is uncertain, as TRBJ2-5 better fits the DNA end. Germline loops: CDR1 DFQATT, CDR2 SNEGSKA (reference sequence). This CDR3 contains 15 residues. DNA of the CDR3: TGCAGTGCTAGGGAACCGACAGGGGTAGGAGAGACCCAGTACTTC. Translated, it gives CSAREPTGVGETQYF.

The J gene is TRBJ2-7, the V gene TRBV7-2; 8 bases match TRBD2. The J call may be faulty, since TRBJ2-4 better matches the DNA end. The germline V gene has CDR1 SGHTA and CDR2 FQGNSA. This CDR3 region has 18 residues. The CDR3 sequence is CASSLSGGGFIAKNIQYF. CDR3 DNA sequence: TGTGCCAGCAGCTTAAGTGGCGGGGGGTTTATAGCCAAAAACATTCAGTACTTC.

The V gene is TRBV28, the J gene TRBJ2-1; perhaps TRBD1 as D (6 bases). This CDR3 comprises 13 residues. Germline V gene lookup returns CDR1 MDHEN and CDR2 SYDVKM. V was shortened by 10 bases and J by 1 base, with 11 bases between the two germline ends. CDR3 amino acids: CATGDRSYNEQFF. CDR3 DNA: TGTGCCACCGGCGACAGGTCCTACAATGAGCAGTTCTTC.

J is TRBJ2-1 and V is TRBV6-5, with TRBD2 matching over 8 bases. The germline V gene encodes CDR1 MNHEY and CDR2 SVGAGI. V shed 2 bases, J shed 6 bases, and the junction held 6 bases outside the gene matches. The CDR3 runs 15 residues. This CDR3 is CASSYRGGRSNEQFF. The CDR3 nucleotides read TGTGCCAGCAGTTACCGGGGGGGCCGTAGCAATGAGCAGTTCTTC.